This T cell receptor (beta chain) was retrieved from a study of blood T cell repertoires in COVID-19. Study context: Samples came from the United States, Italy and Spain, spanning acute and convalescent COVID-19. T cells, B-cell-depleted T cells, or PBMCs supplied cDNA or gDNA.

The CDR3 is 13 amino acids. The V end was cut by 4 bases, the J end by 2 bases, with 8 bases between. Per germline, CDR1 SGHDN and CDR2 FVKESK. The authors' processing: Nucleated cell counts were estimated from reference gene primer amplification. Sequencing used immunoSEQ multiplex PCR; TCRdb keeps in-frame clones, though not all of them. V, J and clone size are those of that table, while D and trimming were read from the DNA. Here the sample spans 290,000 or so clones, around 85% being singletons. The TCR comes from a man aged 50 to 60 with active or convalescent COVID-19. The source material was peripheral blood. The chain employs TRBV14 and TRBJ1-2, with a possible D match to TRBD1 (5 bases). CDR3 sequence reads: CASSRDLNYGYTF. CDR3 nucleotides: TGTGCCAGCAGCCGGGACTTAAACTATGGCTACACCTTC.